This T cell receptor (beta chain) comes out of a study of T cell responses to AZD1222 COVID-19 vaccine. Overall study findings and caveats: Distributed over spike, vaccine-associated CD4 TCRs predominated at 160-218 and 743-854.

Here immunoSEQ multiplex PCR was the method, and the copy in TCRdb shows in-frame clones only, minus some. The sample carries some 80,000 clones, 60% to 85% recorded once. The CDR3 totals 17 residues. From germline, CDR1 is SEHNR and CDR2 FQNEAQ (reference sequence). The V and J ends lost 1 base and 13 bases respectively, with 23 bases between them. This clone was counted a few times. The target antigen is unknown. The material sequenced was peripheral blood, taken 28 days after the second dose of the MenACWY control vaccine. The rearrangement links TRBV7-9 to TRBJ1-6; D uncertain. The receptor's source is an adult who received the MenACWY meningococcal vaccine as a control. The CDR3: CASSLGRAGAVLYPLHF. CDR3 coding DNA: TGTGCCAGCAGCTTAGGGAGGGCGGGAGCAGTCCTTTACCCCCTCCACTTT. The full variable domain, rest sourced from reference TRBV7-9 and TRBJ1-6, is DTGVSQNPRHKITKRGQNVTFRCDPISEHNRLYWYRQTLGQGPEFLTYFQNEAQLEKSRLLSDRFSAERPKGSFSTLEIQRTEQGDSAMYLCASSLGRAGAVLYPLHFGNGTRLTVT.